A single sample gave rise to the 23 T cell receptor beta chains below, sequenced in a study of blood T cell repertoires in COVID-19. Data came from immunoSEQ multiplex PCR; TCRdb stores just in-frame clones and leaves some out. This sample has fewer than 300,000 clones, with around 85% found just once. Sequenced: peripheral blood. The source is a human donor with COVID-19, enrolled during active disease. The donor label of this sample is uncertain.

The chain links TRBV28 to TRBJ2-1; 13 nucleotides match TRBD2. Germline trimming cut 4 bases from V and 1 base from J; bases unmatched to any gene: 10. The CDR3 runs 19 residues. Germline lookup yields CDR1 MDHEN and CDR2 SYDVKM. The CDR3 region has the DNA TGTGCCAGCAGTTGGACTAGCGGGAGTGAGTGGGCGTCCTACAATGAGCAGTTCTTC. Its translation is CASSWTSGSEWASYNEQFF.

This chain links TRBV29-1 with TRBJ2-1, with D possibly TRBD1 on 6 matching bases. The CDR3 is 15 residues long. Trimming shortened V by 6 bases and J by 2 bases, and 17 bases separated the two germline ends. The germline V gene has CDR1 SQVTM and CDR2 ANQGSEA. CDR3 protein: CSVRTGGQAYNEQFF. In DNA, the CDR3 is TGCAGCGTCCGAACTGGGGGCCAGGCCTACAATGAGCAGTTCTTC.

This clone was counted a few times. The chain is built from TRBV9 and TRBJ2-3; 9 positions agree with TRBD2. Per the germline V gene, CDR1 is SGDLS and CDR2 is YYNGEE. The CDR3 runs to 15 residues. With V trimmed by 0 bases and J by 2 bases, 1 base remained unmatched. The CDR3 nucleotides read TGTGCCAGCAGCGTAGCTAGCGGGGACACAGATACGCAGTATTTT. Translation gives CASSVASGDTDTQYF.

The chain couples TRBV29-1 to TRBJ1-1, with 10 nucleotides matching TRBD1. Germline assignment: CDR1 SQVTM and CDR2 ANQGSEA. V lost 6 bases and J lost 5; bases outside the gene matches: 9. This CDR3 comprises 14 residues. In DNA form, the CDR3 reads TGCAGCGTGAGACAGGGGGCGCGGGAGACTGAAGCTTTCTTT. It encodes CSVRQGARETEAFF.

The V and J genes are TRBV6-5 and TRBJ1-6, with D possibly TRBD1 on 6 matching bases. CDR1 MNHEY and CDR2 SVGAGI come from the germline V gene. The CDR3 is made up of 13 amino acids. Between the trimmed V and J ends, which lost 6 bases and 7 bases, there was a span of 10 bases. CDR3 nucleotides: TGTGCCAGCAGCCGTGACAGGAATTCACCCCTCCACTTT. Protein product: CASSRDRNSPLHF.

Here the CDR3 reads CASSLAGTYTEAFF. The CDR3 coding sequence is TGTGCCAGCAGCTTAGCCGGGACTTACACTGAAGCTTTCTTT. This chain links TRBV11-2 with TRBJ1-1; D possibly corresponds to TRBD1 (5 bases). The CDR3 has 14 residues. CDR1 and CDR2 from the germline V gene are SGHAT and FQNNGV. With 1 base removed from V and 3 bases from J, the gap between germline ends came to 9 bases.

The chain employs TRBV4-3 and TRBJ2-3, with TRBD2 matching 9 bases. Germline V CDR1 and CDR2: LGHNA, YSLEER. J was trimmed by 2 bases and V by 1 base; bases with no gene match: 1. The CDR3 has 15 residues. CDR3 sequence (DNA): TGCGCCAGCAGCCAAGGACTAGCGGACACAGATACGCAGTATTTT. The encoded protein is CASSQGLADTDTQYF.

The chain is built from TRBV28 and TRBJ1-4; perhaps TRBD1 as D (6 bases). V was cut by 5 bases and J by 4 bases, with 14 bases left in between. The CDR3 runs 15 residues. Per germline, CDR1 MDHEN and CDR2 SYDVKM. The CDR3 DNA sequence: TGTGCCAGCAGTCAACAGGGAATCTATAATGAAAAACTGTTTTTT. Translated: CASSQQGIYNEKLFF. Full variable domain (outside the CDR3, taken from reference TRBV28 and TRBJ1-4): DVKVTQSSRYLVKRTGEKVFLECVQDMDHENMFWYRQDPGLGLRLIYFSYDVKMKEKGDIPEGYSVSREKKERFSLILESASTNQTSMYLCASSQQGIYNEKLFFGSGTQLSVL.

This clone was seen more than once but under ten times. The chain joins TRBV6-6 to TRBJ1-2; tentatively, D is TRBD1 (5 bases). Germline assignment: CDR1 MNHNY and CDR2 SVGAGI (reference sequence). CDR3 length: 14 residues. The V end lost 6 bases, the J end lost 6 bases, and 17 bases lay between the germline ends. In nucleotides, the CDR3 is TGTGCCAGCAGCCCTCGGGGGGACGGGAATGGCTACACCTTC. This sequence encodes CASSPRGDGNGYTF.

The V call is TRBV18, the J call TRBJ2-5; 12 nucleotides match TRBD2. The length of the CDR3 is 15 residues. After removal of 3 bases from V and 5 bases from J, the junction contained 4 bases not matched to a gene. In germline, CDR1 is KGHSH, CDR2 LQKENI. CDR3 DNA: TGTGCCAGCTCACCCCGACTAGCGGGAGCCGAGACCCAGTACTTC. Protein: CASSPRLAGAETQYF.

The CDR3 region is CASSLSDSGNTIYF. In DNA, the CDR3 is TGTGCCAGCAGCTTATCAGACTCAGGAAACACCATATATTTT. V and J are TRBV7-8 and TRBJ1-3; D remains ambiguous. Germline CDR1 is SGHVS and CDR2 is FQNEAQ. The CDR3 length is 14 residues. V was pared by 2 bases and J by 4 bases, with 9 bases between.

The V gene is TRBV7-3, the J gene TRBJ2-7, with D perhaps matching TRBD1 (6 bases). Germline-derived CDR1 and CDR2 are SGHTA and FQGTGA. CDR3 length: 13 amino acids. V shed 2 bases and J shed 6 bases, with 11 bases lying between them. The CDR3 reads CASSLGTSGEQYF. Here the CDR3 DNA reads TGTGCCAGCAGCTTAGGGACATCCGGCGAGCAGTACTTC.

This clone was detected only a few times. This chain uses TRBV28 with TRBJ1-6, with D possibly matching TRBD1 (6 bases). Trimming removed 5 bases from V and 16 bases from J, with 15 bases in between. CDR1 and CDR2 (germline): MDHEN, SYDVKM. The CDR3 runs 12 residues. The CDR3 sequence: CASSRGQPGLHF. The CDR3 coding sequence is TGTGCCAGCAGTCGGGGACAACCCGGGCTCCACTTT.

This clone was seen just once. The chain carries TRBV14 and TRBJ2-1, with D possibly TRBD2 on 7 matching bases. This CDR3 is 16 amino acids long. Trimming cost V 4 bases and J 5 bases, with 18 bases left between them. CDR1 is SGHDN, CDR2 FVKESK, per germline. The CDR3 loop reads CASSPPAGGLNNEQFF. Here the CDR3 DNA reads TGTGCCAGCAGCCCCCCCGCCGGGGGGCTGAACAATGAGCAGTTCTTC.

This chain uses TRBV11-3 with TRBJ2-7; a weak D match, TRBD2 (6 bases). The length of the CDR3 is 14 residues. V dropped 5 bases and J dropped 7 bases, with 18 bases sitting between them. Germline V lookup: CDR1 SGHNT, CDR2 YENEEA. CDR3 residues: CASSPTWVSGEQYF. The DNA for the CDR3 is TGTGCCAGCAGCCCCACTTGGGTGAGCGGGGAGCAGTACTTC.

The chain recombines TRBV29-1 with TRBJ1-2; weak D call: TRBD1 (5 bases). CDR1 is SQVTM and CDR2 is ANQGSEA in the germline V gene. The germline V and J ends were trimmed by 0 bases and 5 bases, with 13 bases remaining between them. The CDR3 totals 14 residues. CDR3 bases: TGCAGCGTTGAAGATCCTAGACAGCCTTATGGCTACACCTTC. Its translation: CSVEDPRQPYGYTF.

This rearrangement joins TRBV6-4 to TRBJ1-2; 12 nucleotides align to TRBD1. Germline values: CDR1 MRHNA, CDR2 SNTAGT. V gave up 5 bases and J gave up 4 bases; unmatched junction bases: 5. This CDR3 is 15 amino acids long. The DNA of the CDR3 is TGTGCCAGCAGTCCCGGGACAGGGGGCAGCTATGGCTACACCTTC. Its translation is CASSPGTGGSYGYTF.

The chain combines TRBV7-9 with TRBJ2-6; 7 bases align to TRBD1. The CDR3 runs to 19 residues. CDR1 SEHNR and CDR2 FQNEAQ come from the germline V gene (reference sequence). After removal of 5 bases from V and 1 base from J, the junction contained 14 bases not matched to a gene. CDR3 bases: TGTGCCAGCAGCCAAAGCTGGGGACAGAGTACTTCTGGGGCCAACGTCCTGACTTTC. This codes for CASSQSWGQSTSGANVLTF.

This sequence joins TRBV21-1 and TRBJ2-1; the table's D call TRBD1 went unverified against the DNA. TRBV21-1 is reported as a pseudogene. CDR3 length equals 19 residues. DNA for the CDR3: TGTGCCAGCAGCAAAGGGGGGACAGGCTACGCCGATCGGGACAATGAGCAGTTCTTC. Amino acids: CASSKGGTGYADRDNEQFF.

This chain links TRBV9 with TRBJ1-5, with D tentatively TRBD1 (5 bases). The CDR3 runs 15 residues. V was shortened by 3 bases and J by 3 bases, with 13 bases between the two germline ends. Per germline, CDR1 SGDLS and CDR2 YYNGEE. CDR3 protein: CASSARGHLNQPQHF. The CDR3, as DNA: TGTGCCAGCAGCGCGCGTGGACATCTCAATCAGCCCCAGCATTTT.

The J gene is TRBJ1-2, the V gene TRBV18; maybe TRBD1 (5 bases). V was trimmed by 2 bases and J by 0 bases, leaving 13 bases between them. The CDR3 sequence is 16 residues long. Per the germline V gene, CDR1 is KGHSH and CDR2 is LQKENI. DNA for the CDR3: TGTGCCAGCTCACCAATCTCAGGGCCAGCTAACTATGGCTACACCTTC. This translates into CASSPISGPANYGYTF.

The DNA for the CDR3 is TGTGCCAGCAGCTTCAGTATCTCTGGGGCCAACGTCCTGACTTTC. Its protein product is CASSFSISGANVLTF. The chain is built from TRBV11-2 and TRBJ2-6, with unresolved D. The CDR3 loop spans 15 amino acids. CDR1 and CDR2 (germline): SGHAT, FQNNGV. Trimming left V 3 bases short and J 0 bases short, with 6 bases between. Full variable domain (outside the CDR3, taken from reference TRBV11-2 and TRBJ2-6): EAGVAQSPRYKIIEKRQSVAFWCNPISGHATLYWYQQILGQGPKLLIQFQNNGVVDDSQLPKDRFSAERLKGVDSTLKIQPAKLEDSAVYLCASSFSISGANVLTFGAGSRLTVL.

V is TRBV30 and J is TRBJ1-1, with 8 bases lining up with TRBD1. J gave up 5 bases and V 7 bases, and 3 bases lay outside the gene matches. The CDR3 totals 11 residues. Per germline, CDR1 GTSNPN and CDR2 SVGIG (reference sequence). The CDR3 region is CAFRGRTEAFF. The CDR3, as DNA: TGTGCCTTCAGGGGGCGAACTGAAGCTTTCTTT.